This is a list of T cell receptor beta chains from one sample in a study of T cells in Graves' hyperthyroidism and ophthalmopathy. TCRdb recomputed calls from the multiplex PCR reads with MiXCR, one row per CDR3 protein. Here the sample spans around 690,000 distinct CDR3 sequences, 17% being singletons. The sequenced sample consisted of blood. Every receptor here comes from a man aged 45-65 years with Graves' hyperthyroidism. CDR3s include the opening cysteine and the closing phenylalanine or tryptophan. Each record gives: CDR3 DNA, CDR3 protein, J gene, CDR3 length, V gene, D gene, clone size. D genes are given only for firm matches. Only part of the rows carry a size: once, few, many, or a class if the clone is expanded.

cdr3_nt: TGTGCCAGCAGTTCCCTTACTGCTCAGACCCCAGATACGCAGTATTTT; cdr3_aa: CASSSLTAQTPDTQYF; j_call: TRBJ2-3; cdr3_length: 16; v_call: TRBV27; d_call: NA; clone_size: many
cdr3_nt: TGTGCCAGCAGTGATGGAGTTGGGACATTGAACACTGAAGCTTTCTTT; cdr3_aa: CASSDGVGTLNTEAFF; j_call: TRBJ1-1; cdr3_length: 16; v_call: TRBV25-1; d_call: NA; clone_size: few
cdr3_nt: TGTGCCAGCAGCGTATCATTAGCGGGAGGGGGTGAGCAGTTCTTC; cdr3_aa: CASSVSLAGGGEQFF; j_call: TRBJ2-1; cdr3_length: 15; v_call: TRBV9; d_call: TRBD2; clone_size: few
cdr3_nt: TGCAGGATTGACAGGGACACCTTC; cdr3_aa: CRIDRDTF; j_call: TRBJ1-2; cdr3_length: 8; v_call: TRBV29-1; d_call: TRBD1; clone_size: few
cdr3_nt: TGCAGTGCTACCGAGGGGGCAAACACCATATATTTT; cdr3_aa: CSATEGANTIYF; j_call: TRBJ1-3; cdr3_length: 12; v_call: TRBV20-1; d_call: TRBD1; clone_size: NA
cdr3_nt: TGTGCCAGCAGTCCGACAGGGGGCCGCAATCAGCCCCAGCATTTT; cdr3_aa: CASSPTGGRNQPQHF; j_call: TRBJ1-5; cdr3_length: 15; v_call: TRBV2; d_call: TRBD1; clone_size: many
cdr3_nt: TGTGCCAGCTCACCATCCGGGATGAACACTGAAGCTTTCTTT; cdr3_aa: CASSPSGMNTEAFF; j_call: TRBJ1-1; cdr3_length: 14; v_call: TRBV18; d_call: NA; clone_size: few
cdr3_nt: TGTGCCAGCAGTTTAGGAATCCCTGAAGCTTTCTTT; cdr3_aa: CASSLGIPEAFF; j_call: TRBJ1-1; cdr3_length: 12; v_call: TRBV2; d_call: NA; clone_size: NA
cdr3_nt: TGTGCCTGGAGTGGGGGTCCCAATCAGCCCCAGCATTTT; cdr3_aa: CAWSGGPNQPQHF; j_call: TRBJ1-5; cdr3_length: 13; v_call: TRBV30; d_call: NA; clone_size: many
cdr3_nt: TGTGCCAGCAGTAGCTCTGGACAGAGAAATTCACCCCTCCACTTT; cdr3_aa: CASSSSGQRNSPLHF; j_call: TRBJ1-6; cdr3_length: 15; v_call: TRBV28; d_call: NA; clone_size: many
cdr3_nt: TGTGCCAGCAGCCCCCGGGACTATAACTCCTACGAGCAGTACTTC; cdr3_aa: CASSPRDYNSYEQYF; j_call: TRBJ2-7; cdr3_length: 15; v_call: TRBV9; d_call: TRBD2; clone_size: few
cdr3_nt: TGTGCCAGCAGTGAAAACGGGGGCTACAATGAGCAGTTCTTC; cdr3_aa: CASSENGGYNEQFF; j_call: TRBJ2-1; cdr3_length: 14; v_call: TRBV6-4; d_call: NA; clone_size: many
cdr3_nt: TGTGCCAGCAGTGAGTTCATGGGGAAAGGTTACGAGCAGTACTTC; cdr3_aa: CASSEFMGKGYEQYF; j_call: TRBJ2-7; cdr3_length: 15; v_call: TRBV2; d_call: NA; clone_size: many
cdr3_nt: TGTGCCAGCAGCTTAGGGGGTCTTGGGACCTACAATGAGCAGTTCTTC; cdr3_aa: CASSLGGLGTYNEQFF; j_call: TRBJ2-1; cdr3_length: 16; v_call: TRBV7-8; d_call: NA; clone_size: many
cdr3_nt: TGCGCCAGCAGGAGACAGGGGGCGAACACCGGGGAGCTGTTTTTT; cdr3_aa: CASRRQGANTGELFF; j_call: TRBJ2-2; cdr3_length: 15; v_call: TRBV5-1; d_call: TRBD1; clone_size: many
cdr3_nt: TGTGCCAGCAGTTCGACTGGCCGGGGGTTCTTC; cdr3_aa: CASSSTGRGFF; j_call: TRBJ2-1; cdr3_length: 11; v_call: TRBV28; d_call: NA; clone_size: many
cdr3_nt: TGTGCCAGCAGTCCCCGACTAGCGGGGCTGAAAGAGACCCAGTACTTC; cdr3_aa: CASSPRLAGLKETQYF; j_call: TRBJ2-5; cdr3_length: 16; v_call: TRBV27; d_call: TRBD2; clone_size: NA
cdr3_nt: TGTGCCAGCAGTTACTCTGGCAGCCCCACAGATACGCAGTATTTT; cdr3_aa: CASSYSGSPTDTQYF; j_call: TRBJ2-3; cdr3_length: 15; v_call: TRBV6-6; d_call: NA; clone_size: few
cdr3_nt: TGTGCCAGCAGTTTAAGGCGGGCTGATTACAATGAGCAGTTCTTC; cdr3_aa: CASSLRRADYNEQFF; j_call: TRBJ2-1; cdr3_length: 15; v_call: TRBV12-3/TRBV12-4; d_call: NA; clone_size: many
cdr3_nt: TGTGCCAGCAGGCGGACCCAGAACACTGAAGCTTTCTTT; cdr3_aa: CASRRTQNTEAFF; j_call: TRBJ1-1; cdr3_length: 13; v_call: TRBV5-8; d_call: NA; clone_size: few
cdr3_nt: TGTGCCAGCAGCCCCCATTCTTTAAAGGATGAGCAGTTCTTC; cdr3_aa: CASSPHSLKDEQFF; j_call: TRBJ2-1; cdr3_length: 14; v_call: TRBV7-9; d_call: NA; clone_size: NA